This entry concerns a single TCR beta chain. Its antigen remains unknown. This specimen comes from a study of T-cell reconstitution after alpha-beta-depleted transplantation in children. During its preparation, the TCRbeta library received unique molecular identifiers. TCRdb re-analysed the PCR reads in MiXCR, keeping a single row per CDR3 protein. The sample gives fewer than 500,000 distinct CDR3 sequences, 43% of which show up once; 27% is in the top ten. CDR1 and CDR2 (germline): DFQATT, SNEGSKA (reference sequence). CDR3 length: 17 residues. Trimming cost V 2 bases and J 10 bases, with 27 bases left between them. Points from the study as a whole: Among T cells one year after transplant, newly produced cells accounted for most counts and diversity. Roughly two months post-transplant, alpha-beta T cells reportedly originated from several hundred graft clones that had expanded.

This receptor was taken from a girl aged 2-10 years with aplastic anemia, due to receive a stem cell transplant. The sequences come from PBMCs, collected before TCRalphabeta/CD19-depleted stem cell transplant. This chain connects TRBV20-1 to TRBJ2-1, with a tentative D call TRBD2 (6 bases). The CDR3 region has the DNA TGCAGTGCTAGAAGCCGTCTCCCGGGACTTAGGTCTGGCGAGCAGTTCTTC. Translating it yields CSARSRLPGLRSGEQFF.